These T cell receptor beta chains were read from a single sample in a study of blood T cell repertoires in COVID-19. Clones were sequenced by immunoSEQ multiplex PCR, and TCRdb holds only the in-frame ones, with some missing. The top ten clones hold about 0.95% of a sample with 150,000 or so clones, 86% of them seen once. The material sequenced was peripheral blood. Every receptor here comes from a man between 18 and 29 years old with acute or convalescent COVID-19. The CDR3 runs from the conserved cysteine through the conserved F or W. The D gene is left open where the match is weak. Clone size is stated in some rows and not others, as once, few, many or a class when expanded.

abundance: .; j_gene: TRBJ1-4; d_gene: .; v_gene: TRBV28; CDR3nt: TGTGCCAGCAGGGCTTTTACGCTTGAAAAACTGTTTTTT; CDR3aa: CASRAFTLEKLFF
abundance: .; j_gene: TRBJ2-2; d_gene: .; v_gene: TRBV25-1; CDR3nt: TGTGCCAGCAGCATAGGACAGGGAGGGACCGGGGAGCTGTTTTTT; CDR3aa: CASSIGQGGTGELFF
abundance: .; j_gene: TRBJ1-4; d_gene: TRBD1; v_gene: TRBV7-2; CDR3nt: TGTGCCAGCAGCTTAGTGGCCACAGGGGGTGTTAATGAAAAACTGTTTTTT; CDR3aa: CASSLVATGGVNEKLFF
abundance: once; j_gene: TRBJ1-4; d_gene: TRBD1; v_gene: TRBV7-9; CDR3nt: TGTGCCAGCAGCTCTACAGGGGGTAATGAAAAACTGTTTTTT; CDR3aa: CASSSTGGNEKLFF
abundance: .; j_gene: TRBJ2-5; d_gene: .; v_gene: TRBV7-3; CDR3nt: TGTGCCAGCAGCTTAGTTCGGGGGGAGACCCAGTACTTC; CDR3aa: CASSLVRGETQYF
abundance: once; j_gene: TRBJ2-1; d_gene: .; v_gene: TRBV7-2; CDR3nt: TGTGCCAGCAGCTCACAGGTACTCAATGAGCAGTTCTTC; CDR3aa: CASSSQVLNEQFF
abundance: once; j_gene: TRBJ1-2; d_gene: .; v_gene: TRBV3-1/TRBV3-2; CDR3nt: TGTGCCAGCAGCCAAGATGGTCAGGGGTCAGGCTACACCTTC; CDR3aa: CASSQDGQGSGYTF
abundance: .; j_gene: TRBJ1-3; d_gene: .; v_gene: TRBV30; CDR3nt: TGTGCCTGGAGTGCACCCAGGCCCCACTCTGGAAACACCATATATTTT; CDR3aa: CAWSAPRPHSGNTIYF
abundance: once; j_gene: TRBJ2-7; d_gene: .; v_gene: TRBV19; CDR3nt: TGTGCCAGTAGTCCGGGTTGGCTGGCGACCTACGAGCAGTACTTC; CDR3aa: CASSPGWLATYEQYF
abundance: .; j_gene: TRBJ1-1; d_gene: .; v_gene: TRBV6-6; CDR3nt: TGTGCCAGCAGTTACGGGCAGGGAAACACTGAAGCTTTCTTT; CDR3aa: CASSYGQGNTEAFF
abundance: .; j_gene: TRBJ1-2; d_gene: TRBD1; v_gene: TRBV11-2; CDR3nt: TGTGCCAGCAGCTACTACAAGGGACAGGGACCTCTTGGCTACACCTTC; CDR3aa: CASSYYKGQGPLGYTF
abundance: .; j_gene: TRBJ1-6; d_gene: TRBD1; v_gene: TRBV5-1; CDR3nt: TGCGCCAGCAGCCCGAGACCCAGCCAGGGGGGCTCACCCCTCCACTTT; CDR3aa: CASSPRPSQGGSPLHF
abundance: once; j_gene: TRBJ1-1; d_gene: TRBD1; v_gene: TRBV30; CDR3nt: TGTGCCTGGAGTTGGCAGGGGGACACTGAAGCTTTCTTT; CDR3aa: CAWSWQGDTEAFF